The clone carrying this T cell receptor beta chain was seen at least ten times. As yet, its antigen is unknown. Amplification of TCR alpha and beta CDR3 regions from RNA used iRepertoire nested multiplex PCR. TCRdb ran MiXCR on the multiplex PCR reads and lists one entry per CDR3 protein. The sample includes fewer than 250,000 distinct CDR3 sequences, more than 25% of them seen just once. These data originate in a study of glioma-infiltrating T cells. Notes on the study in general: Above-expected tissue-blood divergence occurred in all gliomas, most in low-grade ones. Tissue and blood shared very few CDR3 sequences.

CDR1 is MDHEN and CDR2 is SYDVKM in the germline V gene. The CDR3 has 14 residues. Trimming shortened V by 3 bases and J by 5 bases, and 13 bases separated the two germline ends. This clonotype originated in a human donor with low-grade glioma or glioblastoma, undergoing nonglioma brain surgery, or in good health (not recorded which). Material for sequencing was glioma tissue, nonneoplastic brain tissue, or PBMCs (not recorded which). The gene calls are TRBV28 and TRBJ1-1, with TRBD1 as a possible D gene (5 bases). The DNA of the CDR3 is TGTGCCAGCAGTTTCGCAGGGATAATGACTGAAGCTTTCTTT. Its protein is CASSFAGIMTEAFF.